These T cell receptor beta chains were read from a single sample in a study of cytomegalovirus exposure and HLA in healthy donors. The table came from immunoSEQ multiplex PCR; TCRdb's copy has only in-frame clones and leaves some out. This sample carries some 180,000 clones, more than 75% of them seen once, and the ten largest clones take roughly 2.5%. Sequenced: PBMCs. The receptors stem from a woman aged 30 to 39 in good health and CMV-seropositive. Both conserved end residues are part of each CDR3. Each record gives: V gene, clone size, D gene, J gene, CDR3 length, CDR3 DNA, CDR3 protein. D genes are given only for firm matches. Where a row states a size, it is once, few, many or the class of an expanded clone; other rows omit it.

V gene: TRBV28
clone size: NA
D gene: TRBD1
J gene: TRBJ1-6
CDR3 length: 16
CDR3 DNA: TGTGCCAGCAGACTCGGGACAGGGGGAGGTAATTCACCCCTCCACTTT
CDR3 protein: CASRLGTGGGNSPLHF

V gene: TRBV7-2
clone size: few
D gene: TRBD2
J gene: TRBJ2-1
CDR3 length: 17
CDR3 DNA: TGTGCCAGCAGCTTAGGATTTTCGGGACTAGCCATAAATGAGCAGTTCTTC
CDR3 protein: CASSLGFSGLAINEQFF

V gene: TRBV7-2
clone size: NA
D gene: TRBD2
J gene: TRBJ2-7
CDR3 length: 18
CDR3 DNA: TGTGCCAGCAGCTTTGGTGAAAGACTAGCCGGGGGCTCCTACGAGCAGTACTTC
CDR3 protein: CASSFGERLAGGSYEQYF

V gene: TRBV4-1
clone size: NA
D gene: TRBD2
J gene: TRBJ2-7
CDR3 length: 17
CDR3 DNA: TGCGCCAGCAGCCTCTTTAGCGGGGGGGCCGATGGCTACGAGCAGTACTTC
CDR3 protein: CASSLFSGGADGYEQYF

V gene: TRBV7-8
clone size: NA
D gene: NA
J gene: TRBJ1-3
CDR3 length: 18
CDR3 DNA: TGTGCCAGCAGCCGACTACAGGGAAAGTTGGGCTCTGGAAACACCATATATTTT
CDR3 protein: CASSRLQGKLGSGNTIYF

V gene: TRBV30
clone size: NA
D gene: NA
J gene: TRBJ2-7
CDR3 length: 14
CDR3 DNA: TGTGCCTGGAGGAACAGGGCAAGAACCTACGAGCAGTACTTC
CDR3 protein: CAWRNRARTYEQYF

V gene: TRBV5-4
clone size: NA
D gene: NA
J gene: TRBJ2-4
CDR3 length: 17
CDR3 DNA: TGTGCCAGCAGCTTGTCACCCCCCCAGGTAGCCAAAAACATTCAGTACTTC
CDR3 protein: CASSLSPPQVAKNIQYF

V gene: TRBV28
clone size: NA
D gene: NA
J gene: TRBJ2-3
CDR3 length: 15
CDR3 DNA: TGTGCCGCCCCTCCCAATAAGCGCTACACAGATACGCAGTATTTT
CDR3 protein: CAAPPNKRYTDTQYF

V gene: TRBV5-6
clone size: NA
D gene: TRBD1
J gene: TRBJ1-1
CDR3 length: 15
CDR3 DNA: TGTGCCAGCAGCTTGGGTGCGGCAGGGGGCCGTGAAGCTTTCTTT
CDR3 protein: CASSLGAAGGREAFF

V gene: TRBV6-6
clone size: few
D gene: TRBD1
J gene: TRBJ2-5
CDR3 length: 14
CDR3 DNA: TGTGCCAGCAGTTACGGGACAGCCCAAGAGACCCAGTACTTC
CDR3 protein: CASSYGTAQETQYF

V gene: TRBV4-2
clone size: NA
D gene: NA
J gene: TRBJ1-5
CDR3 length: 16
CDR3 DNA: TGTGCCAGCAGCCAAGAGGCAGGGTATAGCAATCAGCCCCAGCATTTT
CDR3 protein: CASSQEAGYSNQPQHF

V gene: TRBV7-2
clone size: NA
D gene: NA
J gene: TRBJ2-5
CDR3 length: 14
CDR3 DNA: TGTGCCAGCAGCTTACAGGCAGCCCAAGAGACCCAGTACTTC
CDR3 protein: CASSLQAAQETQYF